This T cell receptor (beta chain) is drawn from a study of blood T cell repertoires in COVID-19. Study summary: Sites in the United States, Italy and Spain provided acute and convalescent COVID-19 samples.

Unmatched junction bases numbered 14, after V lost 5 bases and J lost 3 bases. The CDR3 is made up of 18 amino acids. The germline V gene has CDR1 SGHRS and CDR2 YFSETQ. Clones were sequenced by immunoSEQ multiplex PCR, and TCRdb holds only the in-frame ones, with some missing. The data contain about 18,000 clones, approximately 90% of them seen just once; the ten biggest clones take up roughly 8%. The receptor comes from a human donor in a cohort sampled during active COVID-19. The donor label of this sample is uncertain. V is TRBV5-1 and J is TRBJ2-2, with TRBD2 matching over 9 bases. The sample consisted of peripheral blood. CDR3 in amino acids: CASSQVPISGSYTGELFF. CDR3 coding DNA: TGCGCCAGCAGTCAAGTCCCGATTAGCGGGAGTTACACCGGGGAGCTGTTTTTT.